Listed here are 2 T cell receptor beta chains from one sample, sequenced in a study of T-cell memory formation after mild COVID-19. TCRdb reprocessed the 5' RACE reads via MiXCR and lists one record per CDR3 protein. The sample carries approximately 46,000 distinct CDR3 sequences, around 6.3% recorded once. Sequencing was carried out using PBMCs or a T cell subset sorted from them (not recorded which). These receptors were collected from an adult who had mild COVID-19 (a few samples of this study predate the infection). Cell type and time point are not known.

This clonotype was detected ten times or more. This chain joins TRBV11-3 and TRBJ2-3; D not certain. The CDR3 spans 17 residues. Germline V gene sequence: CDR1 SGHNT, CDR2 YENEEA. Trimming cost V 5 bases and J 0 bases, with 18 bases left between them. The CDR3 coding sequence is TGTGCCAGCAGCCCGATGAGAGGTTCGTCGAGCACAGATACGCAGTATTTT. This codes for CASSPMRGSSSTDTQYF.

The chain employs TRBV12-3 or TRBV12-4 and TRBJ2-7; D gene ambiguous. V was trimmed by 6 bases and J by 4 bases, leaving 16 bases between them. There are 14 residues in the CDR3. The CDR3 reads CASSSAPNQYEQYF. The DNA of the CDR3 is TGTGCCAGCAGCAGCGCTCCGAACCAGTACGAGCAGTACTTC.